This T cell receptor (beta chain) emerged from a study of early T cells in non-severe SARS-CoV-2 infection. This clonotype has more than one count but fewer than ten. Using its own MiXCR run on the 5' RACE reads, TCRdb lists one record per CDR3 protein. This table holds approximately 71,000 distinct CDR3 sequences, around 12% found once. The specimen comprised whole blood, sampled at baseline. This clonotype was obtained from an adult who was a healthcare worker with PCR-confirmed SARS-CoV-2 infection or an uninfected control (not recorded which).

This CDR3 reads CASSLGRPQGKAGYTF. The CDR3 nucleotides read TGTGCCAGCAGTTTAGGGAGGCCACAGGGGAAGGCTGGCTACACCTTC. The chain joins TRBV12-3 or TRBV12-4 to TRBJ1-2; 7 bases match TRBD1. The CDR3 has 16 residues. Unmatched junction bases numbered 12, after V lost 1 base and J lost 7 bases.